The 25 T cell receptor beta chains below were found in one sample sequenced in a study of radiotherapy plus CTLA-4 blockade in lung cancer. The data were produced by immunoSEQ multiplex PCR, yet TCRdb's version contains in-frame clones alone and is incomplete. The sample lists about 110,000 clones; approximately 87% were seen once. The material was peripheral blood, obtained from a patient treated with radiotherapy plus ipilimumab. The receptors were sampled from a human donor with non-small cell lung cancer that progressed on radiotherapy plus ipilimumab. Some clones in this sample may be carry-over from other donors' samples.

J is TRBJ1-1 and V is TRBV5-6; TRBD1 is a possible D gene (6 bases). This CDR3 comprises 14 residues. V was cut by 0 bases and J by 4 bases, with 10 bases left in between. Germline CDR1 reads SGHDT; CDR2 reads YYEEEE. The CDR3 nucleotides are TGTGCCAGCAGCTTGGCAGGGGAGGGCACTGAAGCTTTCTTT. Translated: CASSLAGEGTEAFF. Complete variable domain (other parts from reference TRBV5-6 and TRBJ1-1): DAGVTQSPTHLIKTRGQQVTLRCSPKSGHDTVSWYQQALGQGPQFIFQYYEEEERQRGNFPDRFSGHQFPNYSSELNVNALLLGDSALYLCASSLAGEGTEAFFGQGTRLTVV.

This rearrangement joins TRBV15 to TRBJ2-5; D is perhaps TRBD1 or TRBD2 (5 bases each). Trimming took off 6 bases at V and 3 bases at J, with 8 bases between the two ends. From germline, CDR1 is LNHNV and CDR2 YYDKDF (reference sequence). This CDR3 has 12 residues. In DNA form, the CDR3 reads TGTGCCACCAGTCGGGGCAAAGAGACCCAGTACTTC. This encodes CATSRGKETQYF.

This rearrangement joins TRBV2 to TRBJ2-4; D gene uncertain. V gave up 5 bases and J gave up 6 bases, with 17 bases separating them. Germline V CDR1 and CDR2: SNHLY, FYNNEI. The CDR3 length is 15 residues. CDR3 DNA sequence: TGTGCCAGCAGTCCCCGGGCCCCACAAGGAAACATTCAGTACTTC. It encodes CASSPRAPQGNIQYF.

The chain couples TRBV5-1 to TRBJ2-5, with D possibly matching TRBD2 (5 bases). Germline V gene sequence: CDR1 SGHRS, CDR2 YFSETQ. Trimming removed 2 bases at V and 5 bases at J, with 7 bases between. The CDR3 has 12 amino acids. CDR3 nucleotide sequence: TGCGCCAGCAGCTTCTCGGGGGAGACCCAGTACTTC. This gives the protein CASSFSGETQYF.

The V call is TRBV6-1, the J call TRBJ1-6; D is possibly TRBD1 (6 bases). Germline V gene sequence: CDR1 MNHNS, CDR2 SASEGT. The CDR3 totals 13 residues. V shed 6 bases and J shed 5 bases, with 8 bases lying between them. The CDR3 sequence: CASSGQNNSPLHF. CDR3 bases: TGTGCCAGCAGCGGACAGAATAATTCACCCCTCCACTTT.

The CDR3 DNA reads as TGTGCCAGCAGCTTTGCTGTGGGAATTAATTCACCCCTCCACTTT. Translated: CASSFAVGINSPLHF. The chain joins TRBV7-9 to TRBJ1-6; D is uncertain. V lost 3 bases and J 6 bases, leaving 12 bases between the germline ends. Germline V CDR1 and CDR2: SEHNR, FQNEAQ (reference sequence). This CDR3 has 15 amino acids.

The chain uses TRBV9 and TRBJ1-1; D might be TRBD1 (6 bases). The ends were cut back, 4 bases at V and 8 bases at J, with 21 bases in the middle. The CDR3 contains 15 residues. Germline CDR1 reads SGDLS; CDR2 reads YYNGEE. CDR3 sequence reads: CASSPGAVGGGEAFF. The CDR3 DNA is TGTGCCAGCAGCCCTGGCGCCGTGGGAGGGGGAGAAGCTTTCTTT. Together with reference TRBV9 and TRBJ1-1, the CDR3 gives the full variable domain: DSGVTQTPKHLITATGQRVTLRCSPRSGDLSVYWYQQSLDQGLQFLIQYYNGEERAKGNILERFSAQQFPDLHSELNLSSLELGDSALYFCASSPGAVGGGEAFFGQGTRLTVV.

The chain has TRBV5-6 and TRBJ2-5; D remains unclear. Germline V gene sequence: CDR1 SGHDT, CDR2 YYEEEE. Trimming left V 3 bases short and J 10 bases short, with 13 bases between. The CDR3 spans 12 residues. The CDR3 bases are TGTGCCAGCAGCTCCTTCGACTCGAACCAGTACTTC. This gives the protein CASSSFDSNQYF.

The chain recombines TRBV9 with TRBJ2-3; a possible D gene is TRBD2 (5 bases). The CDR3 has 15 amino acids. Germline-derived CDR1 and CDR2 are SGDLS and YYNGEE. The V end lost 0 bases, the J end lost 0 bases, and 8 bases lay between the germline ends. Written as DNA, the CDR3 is TGTGCCAGCAGCGTAGCGGGGATTAGCACAGATACGCAGTATTTT. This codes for CASSVAGISTDTQYF.

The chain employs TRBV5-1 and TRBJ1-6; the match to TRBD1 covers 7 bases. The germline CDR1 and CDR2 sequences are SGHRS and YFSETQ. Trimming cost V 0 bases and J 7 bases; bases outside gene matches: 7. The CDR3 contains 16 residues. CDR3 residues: CASSLAPGQANSPLHF. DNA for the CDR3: TGCGCCAGCAGCTTGGCCCCCGGACAGGCAAATTCACCCCTCCACTTT.

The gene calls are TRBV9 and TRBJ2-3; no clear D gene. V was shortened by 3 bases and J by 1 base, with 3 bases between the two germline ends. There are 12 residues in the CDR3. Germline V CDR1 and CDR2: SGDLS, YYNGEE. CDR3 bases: TGTGCCAGCAGCGGGGGCACAGATACGCAGTATTTT. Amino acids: CASSGGTDTQYF. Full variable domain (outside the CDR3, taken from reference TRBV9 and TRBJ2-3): DSGVTQTPKHLITATGQRVTLRCSPRSGDLSVYWYQQSLDQGLQFLIQYYNGEERAKGNILERFSAQQFPDLHSELNLSSLELGDSALYFCASSGGTDTQYFGPGTRLTVL.

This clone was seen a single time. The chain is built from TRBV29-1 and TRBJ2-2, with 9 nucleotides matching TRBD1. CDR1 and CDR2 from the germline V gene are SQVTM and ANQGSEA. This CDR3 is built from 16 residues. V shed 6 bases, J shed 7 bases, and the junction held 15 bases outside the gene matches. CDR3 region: CSVLPTRGQGDGELFF. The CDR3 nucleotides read TGCAGCGTCCTGCCCACTCGGGGACAGGGAGACGGGGAGCTGTTTTTT.

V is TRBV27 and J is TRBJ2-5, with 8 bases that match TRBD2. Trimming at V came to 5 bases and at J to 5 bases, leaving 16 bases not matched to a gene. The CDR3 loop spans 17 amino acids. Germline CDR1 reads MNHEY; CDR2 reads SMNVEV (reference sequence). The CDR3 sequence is CASSPSGASGLGETQYF. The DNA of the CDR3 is TGTGCCAGCAGTCCTTCTGGGGCTAGCGGGCTGGGGGAGACCCAGTACTTC.

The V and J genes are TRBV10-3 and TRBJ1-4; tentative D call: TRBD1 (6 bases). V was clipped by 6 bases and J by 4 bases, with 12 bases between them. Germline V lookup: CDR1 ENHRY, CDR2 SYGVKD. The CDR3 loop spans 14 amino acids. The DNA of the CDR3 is TGTGCCATCAGCCCACAGGGTCATAATGAAAAACTGTTTTTT. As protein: CAISPQGHNEKLFF.

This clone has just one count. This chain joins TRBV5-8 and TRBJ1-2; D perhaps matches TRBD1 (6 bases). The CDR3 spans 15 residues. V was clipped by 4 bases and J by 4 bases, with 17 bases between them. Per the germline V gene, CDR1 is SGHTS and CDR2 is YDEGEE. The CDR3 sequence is CASSRTGGYSYGYTF. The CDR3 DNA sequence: TGTGCCAGCAGCCGAACTGGGGGCTACTCCTATGGCTACACCTTC.

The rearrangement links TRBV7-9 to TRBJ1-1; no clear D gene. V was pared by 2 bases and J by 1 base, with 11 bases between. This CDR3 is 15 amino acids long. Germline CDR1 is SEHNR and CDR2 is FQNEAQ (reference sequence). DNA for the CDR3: TGTGCCAGCAGCTTAATTTCCCCGGGGAACACTGAAGCTTTCTTT. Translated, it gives CASSLISPGNTEAFF.

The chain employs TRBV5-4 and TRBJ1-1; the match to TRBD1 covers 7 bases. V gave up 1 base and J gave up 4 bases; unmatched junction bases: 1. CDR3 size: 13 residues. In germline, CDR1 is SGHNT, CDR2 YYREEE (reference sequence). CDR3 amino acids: CASSLNRGTEAFF. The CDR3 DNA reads TGTGCCAGCAGCTTGAACAGGGGCACTGAAGCTTTCTTT.

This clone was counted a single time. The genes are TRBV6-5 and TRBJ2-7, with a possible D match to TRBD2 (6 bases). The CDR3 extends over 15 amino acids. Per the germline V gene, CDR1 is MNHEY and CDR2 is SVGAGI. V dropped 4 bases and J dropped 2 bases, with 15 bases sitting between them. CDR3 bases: TGTGCCAGCAGTTCACCGGGACTTGGTGCCTACGAGCAGTACTTC. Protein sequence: CASSSPGLGAYEQYF.

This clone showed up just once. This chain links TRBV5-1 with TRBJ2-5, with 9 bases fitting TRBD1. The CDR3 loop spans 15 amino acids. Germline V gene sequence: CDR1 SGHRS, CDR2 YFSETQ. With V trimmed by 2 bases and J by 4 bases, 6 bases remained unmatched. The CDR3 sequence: CASSFRQGEGETQYF. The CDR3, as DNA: TGCGCCAGCAGCTTTAGACAGGGGGAAGGAGAGACCCAGTACTTC.

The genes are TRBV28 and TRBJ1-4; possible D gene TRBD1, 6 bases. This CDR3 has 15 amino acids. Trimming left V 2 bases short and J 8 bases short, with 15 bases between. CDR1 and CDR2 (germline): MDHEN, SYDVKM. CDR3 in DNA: TGTGCCAGCAGTTTAGTACAGGGAGGGGTGGAAAAACTGTTTTTT. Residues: CASSLVQGGVEKLFF.

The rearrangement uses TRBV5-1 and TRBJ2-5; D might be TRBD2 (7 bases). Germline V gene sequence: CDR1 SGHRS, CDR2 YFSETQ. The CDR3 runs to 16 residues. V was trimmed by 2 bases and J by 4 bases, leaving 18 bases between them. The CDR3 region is CASSFNGGAYGETQYF. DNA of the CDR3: TGCGCCAGCAGCTTTAATGGGGGGGCCTATGGAGAGACCCAGTACTTC.

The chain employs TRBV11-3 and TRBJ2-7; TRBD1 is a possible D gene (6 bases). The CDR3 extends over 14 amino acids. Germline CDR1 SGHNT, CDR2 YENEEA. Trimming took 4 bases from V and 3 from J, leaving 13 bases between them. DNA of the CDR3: TGTGCCAGCAGCTGCATGGACAGATACTACGAGCAGTACTTC. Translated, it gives CASSCMDRYYEQYF.

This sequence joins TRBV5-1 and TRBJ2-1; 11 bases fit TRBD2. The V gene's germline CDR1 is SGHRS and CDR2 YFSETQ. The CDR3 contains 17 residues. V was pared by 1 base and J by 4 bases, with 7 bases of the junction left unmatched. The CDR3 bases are TGCGCCAGCAGCTTGACCACAGGGACTAGCGGATACAATGAGCAGTTCTTC. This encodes CASSLTTGTSGYNEQFF.

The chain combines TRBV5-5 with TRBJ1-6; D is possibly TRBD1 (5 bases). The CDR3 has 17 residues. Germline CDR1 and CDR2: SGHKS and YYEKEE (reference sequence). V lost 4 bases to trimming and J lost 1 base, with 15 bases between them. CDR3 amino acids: CASSPAGGVSYNSPLHF. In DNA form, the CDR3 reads TGTGCCAGCAGCCCCGCGGGGGGGGTTTCCTATAATTCACCCCTCCACTTT.

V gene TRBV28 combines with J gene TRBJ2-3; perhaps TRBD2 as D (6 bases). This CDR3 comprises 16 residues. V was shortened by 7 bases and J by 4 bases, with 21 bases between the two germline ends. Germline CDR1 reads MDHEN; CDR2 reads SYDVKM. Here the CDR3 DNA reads TGTGCCAGCACCCCACTATGGCGGGGCGTCCCAGATACGCAGTATTTT. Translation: CASTPLWRGVPDTQYF.